Listed here is a single TCR beta chain. Its specificity is not known. Some clones are missing from TCRdb's copy, which holds only in-frame ones; the method was immunoSEQ multiplex PCR. Of some 25,000 clones in the sample, 75% to 90% were seen once. This entry belongs to a study of T cells in localized non-small cell lung cancer. Findings and limits, study-wide: Tumor showed lower T cell clonality than uninvolved adjacent lung, where it was highest. Paired adjacent lung recovered a median approximately 57 of the top 100 tumor clones.

This clonotype was sampled from a male donor at least 60 years old with stage II squamous cell lung carcinoma. Sequenced material: peripheral blood, taken before any cancer treatment.

CDR3 residues: CAISAVGGRGTDTQYF. The CDR3 nucleotides read TGTGCCATCAGTGCCGTAGGCGGGAGGGGGACAGATACGCAGTATTTT. V usage is TRBV10-3 and J usage is TRBJ2-3; 9 nucleotides agree with TRBD2. Looked up from germline, CDR1 is ENHRY and CDR2 is SYGVKD. The V and J ends lost 4 bases and 3 bases, in that order; junction bases with no gene match: 8. The CDR3 contains 16 residues.